This TCR beta chain was recorded in a study of Ad26.COV2.S vaccination and SARS-CoV-2 variants. Study details: Intramuscularly, Ad26.COV2.S was given either once or twice, 56 days apart.

Sequenced by immunoSEQ multiplex PCR; TCRdb stores in-frame clones only, minus some. The sample has about 260,000 clones, around 85% seen once. Treatment meaning: 15 to 20 received Ad26.COV2.S at low or high dose, single or two shots; 5 received placebo; per-sample allocation not given. Samples analyzed were those drawn on day 63 after the first vaccine or placebo injection. The V and J ends lost 6 bases and 11 bases, in that order; junction bases with no gene match: 26. The CDR3 sequence is 18 residues long. The V gene's germline CDR1 is SNHLY and CDR2 FYNNEI. The receptor was derived from a person between 18 and 65 years old who received the Ad26.COV2.S COVID-19 vaccine or a placebo. The chain couples TRBV2 to TRBJ1-1; 8 positions agree with TRBD1. Here the sequenced sample was peripheral blood, taken in a trial of Ad26.COV2.S vaccine versus placebo. The CDR3, as DNA: TGTGCCAGCAGGAGGAGCAGGGGGCGCGACGGCGAGCCAAAGGGGGCTTTCTTT. Translated, it gives CASRRSRGRDGEPKGAFF.